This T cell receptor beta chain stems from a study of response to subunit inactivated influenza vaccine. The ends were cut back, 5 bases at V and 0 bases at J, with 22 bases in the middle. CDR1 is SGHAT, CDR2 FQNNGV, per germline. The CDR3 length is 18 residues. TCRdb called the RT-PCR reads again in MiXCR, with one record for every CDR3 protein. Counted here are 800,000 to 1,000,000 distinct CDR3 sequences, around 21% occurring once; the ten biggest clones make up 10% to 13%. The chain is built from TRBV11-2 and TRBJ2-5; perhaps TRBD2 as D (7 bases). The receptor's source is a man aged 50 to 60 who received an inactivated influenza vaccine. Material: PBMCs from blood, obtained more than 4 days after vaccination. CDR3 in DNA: TGTGCCAGCAGCCCCTCCCGGAGGGGGGGACTGTACCAAGAGACCCAGTACTTC. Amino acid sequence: CASSPSRRGGLYQETQYF.